Listed below are T cell receptor beta chains from one sample, sequenced in a study of Ad26.COV2.S vaccination and SARS-CoV-2 variants. Here immunoSEQ multiplex PCR was the method, and the copy in TCRdb shows in-frame clones only, minus some. Of under 550,000 clones in the sample, more than 75% were seen once. The specimen comprised peripheral blood, sampled in a trial of Ad26.COV2.S vaccine versus placebo. These receptors were collected from a person aged 18-60 years who received the Ad26.COV2.S COVID-19 vaccine or a placebo. The CDR3 runs from the conserved cysteine through the conserved F or W. The D gene is left open where the match is weak.

v_gene: TRBV6-2/TRBV6-3; j_gene: TRBJ2-1; d_gene: TRBD1; CDR3aa: CASSTDRGPIYNEQFF
v_gene: TRBV11-2; j_gene: TRBJ2-1; d_gene: .; CDR3aa: CASSLNQRAPSSYNEQFF
v_gene: TRBV7-9; j_gene: TRBJ2-2; d_gene: .; CDR3aa: CASSLTLSLTYTGELFF
v_gene: TRBV5-1; j_gene: TRBJ2-7; d_gene: .; CDR3aa: CASSKGSYYEQYF
v_gene: TRBV12-2; j_gene: TRBJ2-7; d_gene: .; CDR3aa: CASRLEAGTLDTYEQYF
v_gene: TRBV6-5; j_gene: TRBJ1-4; d_gene: TRBD1; CDR3aa: CASSTRTGLVEKLFF
v_gene: TRBV19; j_gene: TRBJ1-2; d_gene: .; CDR3aa: CASSISGDKPFYGYTF
v_gene: TRBV21-1; j_gene: TRBJ1-5; d_gene: .; CDR3aa: CASSILIRGYQPQHF
v_gene: TRBV2; j_gene: TRBJ2-3; d_gene: TRBD2; CDR3aa: CASMRRSGVADTQYF
v_gene: TRBV6-6; j_gene: TRBJ2-1; d_gene: TRBD1; CDR3aa: CASNPGQGVNEQFF
v_gene: TRBV6-6; j_gene: TRBJ2-1; d_gene: .; CDR3aa: CASTSRRNSYNEQFF
v_gene: TRBV29-1; j_gene: TRBJ1-1; d_gene: .; CDR3aa: CSVSPQGPEAFF
v_gene: TRBV11-2; j_gene: TRBJ2-1; d_gene: TRBD2; CDR3aa: CATRGVDEQFF